This T cell receptor beta chain emerged from a study of CD8+CD57+ T cells in acquired aplastic anemia. Trimming pared 0 bases from V and 0 bases from J, leaving 6 bases between. This CDR3 has 16 amino acids. CDR1 is LNHDA, CDR2 SQIVND, per germline (reference sequence). This clonotype occurred many times. According to the study, genomic DNA was the template for TCR beta VDJ and CDR3 profiling. TCRdb reanalysed the reads using MiXCR and keeps one entry per CDR3 protein. The sample has some 130,000 distinct CDR3 sequences, about half seen once. The origin of this receptor is a human donor in good health, serving as a control. The rearrangement links TRBV19 to TRBJ2-6, with unresolved D. Sequenced sample: sorted CD4+, CD8+, or CD8+CD57+ T cells (not recorded which) from PBMCs. The chain's CDR3 is CASSIDQTSGANVLTF. CDR3 nucleotides: TGTGCCAGTAGTATAGATCAGACCTCTGGGGCCAACGTCCTGACTTTC.